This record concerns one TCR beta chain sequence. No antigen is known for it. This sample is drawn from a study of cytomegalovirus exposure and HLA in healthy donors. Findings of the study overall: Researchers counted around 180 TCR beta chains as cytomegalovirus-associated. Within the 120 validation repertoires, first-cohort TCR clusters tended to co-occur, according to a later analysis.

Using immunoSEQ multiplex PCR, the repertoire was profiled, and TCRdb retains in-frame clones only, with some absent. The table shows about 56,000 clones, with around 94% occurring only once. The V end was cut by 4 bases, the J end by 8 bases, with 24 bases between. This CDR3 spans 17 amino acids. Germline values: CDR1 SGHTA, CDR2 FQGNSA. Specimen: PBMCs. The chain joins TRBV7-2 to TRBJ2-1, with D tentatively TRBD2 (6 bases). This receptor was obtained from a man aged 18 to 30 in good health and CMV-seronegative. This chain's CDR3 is CASSSFLLTRDYDEQFF. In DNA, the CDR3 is TGTGCCAGCAGCTCATTCCTACTGACTAGGGATTACGATGAGCAGTTCTTC.